These T cell receptor beta chains were read from a single sample in a study of blood T cell repertoires in COVID-19. Generated by immunoSEQ multiplex PCR, the TCRdb table keeps only in-frame clones and is missing some. The sample lists some 200,000 clones, just under 85% occurring once. The specimen sequenced was PBMCs or T cells enriched from blood (not recorded which). These receptors were taken from a middle-aged woman with acute COVID-19. Each CDR3 is given with its conserved first and last residue. The order of the fields is clone size, V gene, D gene, J gene, CDR3 DNA, CDR3 protein. D genes are given only for firm matches. Only some rows state a clone size, as once, few, many or a class for expanded clones.

>NA|TRBV7-9|NA|TRBJ1-3
TGTGCCAGCAGCTTAGGATCAGGGTACGGAAACACCATATATTTT
CASSLGSGYGNTIYF
>NA|TRBV28|NA|TRBJ1-4
TGTGCCAGCAGCCCGGGGAGGGGCTTTAATGAAAAACTGTTTTTT
CASSPGRGFNEKLFF
>once|TRBV7-2|TRBD1|TRBJ1-4
TGTGCCAGCAGCTTGGACAGGGCCAAACTGTTTTTT
CASSLDRAKLFF
>NA|TRBV12-5|NA|TRBJ2-1
TGTGCTAGTGGGGTGACAGGCAATGAGCAGTTCTTC
CASGVTGNEQFF
>NA|TRBV6-5|NA|TRBJ2-3
TGTGCCAGCAGTTACGCGCGGCCTATCACAGATACGCAGTATTTT
CASSYARPITDTQYF
>NA|TRBV19|TRBD1|TRBJ1-2
TGTGCCAGTAGTACGGGCACAGGGGTAAACTATGGCTACACCTTC
CASSTGTGVNYGYTF
>NA|TRBV4-3|NA|TRBJ1-6
TGCGCCAGCACCTATCTGGGAGAAAATTCACCCCTCCACTTT
CASTYLGENSPLHF
>NA|TRBV15|NA|TRBJ2-3
TGTGCCACCAGCAGAGGTTCGGTGACGCAGTATTTT
CATSRGSVTQYF
>NA|TRBV2|NA|TRBJ1-1
TGTGCCAGCAGTGAATCTAACACTGAAGCTTTCTTT
CASSESNTEAFF
>NA|TRBV7-8|TRBD1|TRBJ2-2
TGTGCCAGCAGGGATGGGACAGGATTGACCGGGGAGCTGTTTTTT
CASRDGTGLTGELFF
>NA|TRBV5-1|NA|TRBJ2-3
TGCGCCAGTAGCTACAGGGACGCAGATACGCAGTATTTT
CASSYRDADTQYF
>NA|TRBV9|NA|TRBJ2-2
TGTGCCAGCAGCTTCCAGGGGAGCACCGGGGAGCTGTTTTTT
CASSFQGSTGELFF
>NA|TRBV5-6|NA|TRBJ1-6
TGTGCCAGCAGCCCCGTCAACGGGGATAATTCACCCCTCCACTTT
CASSPVNGDNSPLHF
>NA|TRBV5-5|NA|TRBJ1-1
TGTGCCAGCAGCTTGGAGGGGCCTTCGGCTGAAGCTTTCTTT
CASSLEGPSAEAFF
>NA|TRBV6-5|NA|TRBJ2-4
TGTGCCAGCAGTTACGGGCAGTCTACCAACATTCAGTACTTC
CASSYGQSTNIQYF
>NA|TRBV7-2|NA|TRBJ2-3
TGTGCCAGCGGATCGCGGAGGGATACGCAGTATTTT
CASGSRRDTQYF
>NA|TRBV27|TRBD2|TRBJ2-1
TGTGCCAGCAGTCCCCGGTGGACTAGCGGGAGCAATGAGCAGTTCTTC
CASSPRWTSGSNEQFF
>NA|TRBV5-1|NA|TRBJ1-4
TGCGCCAGCAGCACACGAAGCGGGGCGCCTAATGAAAAACTGTTTTTT
CASSTRSGAPNEKLFF
>few|TRBV27|TRBD1|TRBJ1-4
TGTGCCAGCAGCCCGGGACAGGGTAGAGTAGATGGAAAACTGTTTTTT
CASSPGQGRVDGKLFF
>NA|TRBV5-6|TRBD1|TRBJ1-1
TGTGCCAGCAGCGGATCACAGGGGCGGTTGAACACTGAAGCTTTCTTT
CASSGSQGRLNTEAFF
>once|TRBV29-1|NA|TRBJ1-2
TGCAGCGTTGATCGGTCTAACTATGGCTACACCTTC
CSVDRSNYGYTF
>NA|TRBV6-5|TRBD2|TRBJ2-1
TGTGCCAGCAGTTTCCGACTAGCGGGGATCTACAATGAGCAGTTCTTC
CASSFRLAGIYNEQFF
>NA|TRBV7-2|NA|TRBJ2-3
TGTGCCAGCAGCCAACAGGGAACGGGAGATACGCAGTATTTT
CASSQQGTGDTQYF
>NA|TRBV5-6|NA|TRBJ1-1
TGTGCCAGCAGCTCCAGGGTAAGAGGCACTGAAGCTTTCTTT
CASSSRVRGTEAFF
>NA|TRBV5-4|NA|TRBJ2-3
TGTGCCAGCAGCCCCGAGCCCTACGCCGAAACCACAGATACGCAGTATTTT
CASSPEPYAETTDTQYF
>NA|TRBV6-2/TRBV6-3|NA|TRBJ2-1
TGTGCCAGCAGTTACAGGGGAAGCTCCTACAATGAGCAGTTCTTC
CASSYRGSSYNEQFF
>NA|TRBV27|NA|TRBJ2-3
TGTGCCAGCAGTTTATCCTCGGTCGATACGCAGTATTTT
CASSLSSVDTQYF
>NA|TRBV12-3/TRBV12-4|TRBD1|TRBJ1-1
TGTGCCAGCAGGGGACAGGTGGGCACTGAAGCTTTCTTT
CASRGQVGTEAFF
>NA|TRBV7-9|NA|TRBJ1-2
TGTGCCAGCAGCTTAGAAGGTGCGGGGGCTGGCTACACCTTC
CASSLEGAGAGYTF
>NA|TRBV10-1|TRBD1|TRBJ2-7
TGCGCCAGCAGCGACAGACAGGGCCGCTACGAGCAGTACTTC
CASSDRQGRYEQYF
>NA|TRBV19|NA|TRBJ1-2
TGTGCCAGTAGTATAGCTTACAGCACAACGGGGGGCTACACCTTC
CASSIAYSTTGGYTF
>once|TRBV9|TRBD1|TRBJ2-7
TGTGCCAGCGGGACAGGGTTGGCCGAGCAGTACTTC
CASGTGLAEQYF
>NA|TRBV19|NA|TRBJ1-5
TGTGCCAGTAGTCTCATCCCCGGGGTGATTCAGCCCCAGCATTTT
CASSLIPGVIQPQHF
>NA|TRBV12-3/TRBV12-4|NA|TRBJ1-1
TGTGCCAGCAGTTTACGGAGAGCGACTGAAGCTTTCTTT
CASSLRRATEAFF
>NA|TRBV6-1|NA|TRBJ1-6
TGTGCCAGCAGTGGGAGGGACGAGGCCTATAATTCACCCCTCCACTTT
CASSGRDEAYNSPLHF
>NA|TRBV27|NA|TRBJ1-5
TGTGCCAGCAGAGAGTTTAGCAATCAGCCCCAGCATTTT
CASREFSNQPQHF
>NA|TRBV3-1/TRBV3-2|NA|TRBJ1-1
TGTGCCAGCAGACCCGACAGAAGAGCTGAAGCTTTCTTT
CASRPDRRAEAFF
>NA|TRBV19|TRBD2|TRBJ2-1
TGTGCCAGTAGTATAGGACGGGGGGGCCTAGGAAATGAGCAGTTCTTC
CASSIGRGGLGNEQFF
>many|TRBV19|NA|TRBJ2-4
TGTGCCAGTAGTACGACAGGTTTAGCCAAAAACATTCAGTACTTC
CASSTTGLAKNIQYF